These 26 T cell receptor beta chains share one sample of origin, sequenced in a study of blood T cells in healthy people across ages. A J-beta primer mix and a sample-barcoded 5' primer were used in a second PCR of about 7 to 12 cycles. TCRdb independently ran MiXCR on the 5' RACE reads; one entry per CDR3 protein. There are roughly 800,000 distinct CDR3 sequences in the sample; about 53% occur only once, and around 40% lies in the top ten. The sample consisted of blood. The receptors stem from an elderly man in good health.

This clonotype was counted between two and nine times. The chain links TRBV2 to TRBJ1-1, with no clear D. The CDR3 covers 11 residues. The ends were cut back, 4 bases at V and 7 bases at J, with 7 bases in the middle. From germline, CDR1 is SNHLY and CDR2 FYNNEI. The CDR3 DNA reads TGTGCCAGCAGTGCAGCCTTTGAAGCTTTCTTT. The encoded protein is CASSAAFEAFF.

The chain has TRBV20-1 and TRBJ2-1; D may be TRBD2 (6 bases). The CDR3 consists of 19 residues. CDR1 and CDR2 (germline): DFQATT, SNEGSKA (reference sequence). The CDR3 region has the DNA TGCAGCTCACGAGGCGGAGGGCGGGCACACCCGAGCTCCTACAATGAGCAGTTCTTC. It translates to CSSRGGGRAHPSSYNEQFF.

J is TRBJ2-7 and V is TRBV20-1; TRBD2 matches 8 bases. The germline CDR1 and CDR2 sequences are DFQATT and SNEGSKA (reference sequence). Trimming cost V 3 bases and J 5 bases; bases outside gene matches: 6. The CDR3 runs 13 residues. CDR3 in amino acids: CSARLSGRDEQYF. In nucleotides, the CDR3 is TGCAGTGCTAGGCTCAGCGGGAGAGACGAGCAGTACTTC.

The rearrangement joins TRBV29-1 to TRBJ1-2; D is unclear. In germline, CDR1 is SQVTM, CDR2 ANQGSEA. The germline V and J ends were trimmed by 1 base and 1 base, with 4 bases remaining between them. This CDR3 spans 12 amino acids. CDR3 nucleotides: TGCAGCGTTGAAGTCGATAACTATGGCTACACCTTC. Its protein is CSVEVDNYGYTF.

This chain links TRBV7-2 with TRBJ2-5, with TRBD1 identical over 9 bases. The CDR3 extends over 15 amino acids. Germline CDR1 is SGHTA and CDR2 is FQGNSA. Trimming removed 2 bases from V and 2 bases from J; junction bases left unmatched: 3. CDR3 bases: TGTGCCAGCAGCTTAATGACAGGGGGGCAAGAGACCCAGTACTTC. Residues: CASSLMTGGQETQYF. Full variable domain (rest looked up from reference TRBV7-2 and TRBJ2-5): GAGVSQSPSNKVTEKGKDVELRCDPISGHTALYWYRQSLGQGLEFLIYFQGNSAPDKSGLPSDRFSAERTGGSVSTLTIQRTQQEDSAVYLCASSLMTGGQETQYFGPGTRLLVL.

The gene calls are TRBV11-1 and TRBJ2-1; D perhaps matches TRBD2 (7 bases). CDR3 length: 16 amino acids. Germline V CDR1 and CDR2: SGHAT, FQDESV (reference sequence). Trimming pared 6 bases from V and 1 base from J, leaving 16 bases between. In DNA form, the CDR3 reads TGTGCCAGCAGGGGCCAAGGGGGGGATTCCTACAATGAGCAGTTCTTC. Its translation: CASRGQGGDSYNEQFF.

V is TRBV6-2 or TRBV6-3 and J is TRBJ1-2, with 11 bases lining up with TRBD1. V gave up 2 bases and J gave up 7 bases; unmatched junction bases: 3. Germline V gene sequence: CDR1 MNHEY, CDR2 SVGEGT. The CDR3 extends over 14 amino acids. The DNA for the CDR3 is TGTGCCAGCAGTTACGGACAGGGGGCGTGTGGCTACACCTTC. Its protein is CASSYGQGACGYTF.

The gene calls are TRBV9 and TRBJ1-5; maybe TRBD1 (6 bases). V was cut by 5 bases and J by 5 bases, with 11 bases left in between. The length of the CDR3 is 13 residues. CDR1 SGDLS and CDR2 YYNGEE come from the germline V gene. The CDR3: CASSTGLDQPQHF. The CDR3 DNA reads TGTGCCAGCAGTACAGGGCTCGATCAGCCCCAGCATTTT. Full variable domain (missing parts from reference TRBV9 and TRBJ1-5): DSGVTQTPKHLITATGQRVTLRCSPRSGDLSVYWYQQSLDQGLQFLIQYYNGEERAKGNILERFSAQQFPDLHSELNLSSLELGDSALYFCASSTGLDQPQHFGDGTRLSIL.

This clonotype came up a few times. The rearrangement links TRBV14 to TRBJ2-3; D ambiguous. From germline, CDR1 is SGHDN and CDR2 FVKESK. V was clipped by 0 bases and J by 14 bases, with 18 bases between them. The length of the CDR3 is 14 residues. CDR3 coding DNA: TGTGCCAGCAGCCAAGAGGCTAGGCCGATGCTCGCGTATTTT. Residues: CASSQEARPMLAYF. Complete variable domain (other parts from reference TRBV14 and TRBJ2-3): EAGVTQFPSHSVIEKGQTVTLRCDPISGHDNLYWYRRVMGKEIKFLLHFVKESKQDESGMPNNRFLAERTGGTYSTLKVQPAELEDSGVYFCASSQEARPMLAYFGPGTRLTVL.

The chain recombines TRBV10-3 with TRBJ2-5; D possibly corresponds to TRBD2 (6 bases). Germline V gene data show CDR1 as ENHRY and CDR2 as SYGVKD. The CDR3 covers 14 residues. V was pared by 3 bases and J by 4 bases, with 12 bases between. The chain's CDR3 is CAISDNKGGETQYF. The CDR3 DNA sequence: TGTGCCATCAGTGATAATAAGGGAGGAGAGACCCAGTACTTC.

This clonotype was seen once. The V and J genes are TRBV5-1 and TRBJ1-5; D unclear. Germline V gene lookup returns CDR1 SGHRS and CDR2 YFSETQ. The V end was cut by 0 bases, the J end by 2 bases, with 9 bases between. The CDR3 length is 15 residues. The DNA of the CDR3 is TGCGCCAGCAGCTTGGGTTCCGTGGGCAATCAGCCCCAGCATTTT. Its translation: CASSLGSVGNQPQHF. The complete variable domain, with remaining parts taken from reference TRBV5-1 and TRBJ1-5, reads KAGVTQTPRYLIKTRGQQVTLSCSPISGHRSVSWYQQTPGQGLQFLFEYFSETQRNKGNFPGRFSGRQFSNSRSEMNVSTLELGDSALYLCASSLGSVGNQPQHFGDGTRLSIL.

The chain employs TRBV3-1 and TRBJ2-1; a possible D gene is TRBD2 (5 bases). V lost 2 bases and J 11 bases, leaving 10 bases between the germline ends. Germline-derived CDR1 and CDR2 are LGHDT and YNNKEL (reference sequence). CDR3 size: 12 residues. CDR3 sequence: CASSQMEAKQFF. In DNA form, the CDR3 reads TGTGCCAGCAGCCAAATGGAGGCCAAGCAGTTCTTC.

V gene TRBV9 combines with J gene TRBJ1-1, with a possible D match to TRBD1 (5 bases). The V gene lost 6 bases and the J gene lost 1 base, with 10 bases spanning the gap. CDR3 size: 13 residues. CDR1 SGDLS and CDR2 YYNGEE come from the germline V gene. The CDR3 sequence: CASTTGRNTEAFF. CDR3 DNA sequence: TGTGCCAGCACGACGGGGCGGAACACTGAAGCTTTCTTT.

To note about this clonotype: Compared with germline, one end of the junction differs, possibly owing to a read error. The CDR3 region is CATSAGKQPQHF. The CDR3 DNA sequence: TGTGCCACCAGTGCCGGCAAGCAGCCCCAGCATTTT. The chain is built from TRBV24-1 and TRBJ1-5; D is unresolved. From germline, CDR1 is KGHDR and CDR2 SFDVKD. CDR3 length: 12 residues.

The V and J genes are TRBV12-3 or TRBV12-4 and TRBJ2-5; the D gene is possibly TRBD1 (5 bases). The CDR3 has 18 residues. V lost 5 bases to trimming and J lost 1 base, with 23 bases between them. The CDR3 coding sequence is TGTGCCAGCAGTAGGCCAGGGTGGTCCTTGGCCGTCCAAGAGACCCAGTACTTC. This translates into CASSRPGWSLAVQETQYF.

This clonotype has more than one count but fewer than ten. The chain recombines TRBV7-2 with TRBJ1-1, with 7 nucleotides matching TRBD1. Unmatched junction bases numbered 13, after V lost 5 bases and J lost 4 bases. Germline V gives CDR1 SGHTA, CDR2 FQGNSA. This CDR3 region has 16 residues. The DNA for the CDR3 is TGTGCCAGCAGCCCTGACAGGGTAGGGGCTAGCACTGAAGCTTTCTTT. This translates into CASSPDRVGASTEAFF.

The rearrangement joins TRBV10-3 to TRBJ2-7, with 7 bases fitting TRBD2. The J segment lost 2 bases and the V segment lost 5 bases, leaving 6 bases of the junction unmatched. Looked up from germline, CDR1 is ENHRY and CDR2 is SYGVKD. The CDR3 spans 14 residues. CDR3 in amino acids: CAISPWGGTYEQYF. CDR3 nucleotide sequence: TGTGCCATCAGTCCCTGGGGGGGGACCTACGAGCAGTACTTC.

This clonotype was seen only once. This clone may be a read error of a much larger clone one base away. The genes are TRBV7-2 and TRBJ2-3; D is unresolved. The CDR3 is 12 amino acids. Between the trimmed V and J ends, which lost 5 bases and 9 bases, there was a span of 12 bases. CDR1 is SGHTA, CDR2 FQGNSA, per germline. This chain's CDR3 is CASSPRSPTQYF. The CDR3 region has the DNA TGTGCCAGCAGCCCGAGATCCCCGACGCAGTATTTT.

This clonotype has only one observation. The J gene is TRBJ2-7, the V gene TRBV18; D remains unclear. Germline values: CDR1 KGHSH, CDR2 LQKENI. Trimming stripped 3 bases from V and 0 bases from J, with 9 bases between. CDR3 length: 14 amino acids. This CDR3 is CASSPRRDSYEQYF. Here the CDR3 DNA reads TGTGCCAGCTCACCCCGACGTGACTCCTACGAGCAGTACTTC.

The rearrangement uses TRBV5-1 and TRBJ2-4; TRBD1 matches 10 bases. Germline loops: CDR1 SGHRS, CDR2 YFSETQ. Trimming took 0 bases from V and 0 from J; bases not matched to a gene: 6. This CDR3 is 18 amino acids long. The DNA for the CDR3 is TGCGCCAGCAGCTTGGTCCCAGGACAGGGGGTAGCCAAAAACATTCAGTACTTC. Translation: CASSLVPGQGVAKNIQYF.

Only a few counts were recorded for this clonotype. The rearrangement uses TRBV6-5 and TRBJ2-7, with TRBD2 matching 11 bases. In germline, CDR1 is MNHEY, CDR2 SVGAGI. The CDR3 consists of 15 residues. Unmatched junction bases numbered 12, after V lost 6 bases and J lost 8 bases. The CDR3 sequence is CASRKLAGEPGKQYF. In DNA form, the CDR3 reads TGTGCCAGCAGAAAACTAGCGGGAGAACCGGGGAAGCAGTACTTC.

This clonotype was picked up many times. The chain uses TRBV28 and TRBJ2-7; D unresolved. The CDR3 extends over 12 amino acids. Germline loops: CDR1 MDHEN, CDR2 SYDVKM. V lost 2 bases and J 2 bases, leaving 4 bases between the germline ends. Here the CDR3 DNA reads TGTGCCAGCAGTTTAAGTCCCTACGAGCAGTACTTC. It specifies CASSLSPYEQYF.

The chain uses TRBV6-1 and TRBJ2-4; D perhaps matches TRBD1 (5 bases). The DNA end lines up better with TRBJ2-7; the J call may be wrong. CDR1 and CDR2 from the germline V gene are MNHNS and SASEGT. This CDR3 region has 15 residues. The CDR3 region has the DNA TGTGCCAGCAGTGAAGGGACATTTACCACATACGAGCAGTACTTC. Its protein is CASSEGTFTTYEQYF.

This clonotype was counted only a few times. A much larger clone is a single base away; this may be a read error. The V call is TRBV10-3, the J call TRBJ2-7, with 7 positions matching TRBD1. With V trimmed by 10 bases and J by 3 bases, 9 bases remained unmatched. This CDR3 is 13 amino acids long. Germline V lookup: CDR1 ENHRY, CDR2 SYGVKD. In nucleotides, the CDR3 is TGTGCCACCTTAGGACAGGCCGACTACGAGCAGTACTTC. Translation: CATLGQADYEQYF.

This clonotype was recorded a few times. V gene TRBV20-1 combines with J gene TRBJ2-5, with 9 nucleotides matching TRBD1. CDR3 size: 14 residues. Germline-derived CDR1 and CDR2 are DFQATT and SNEGSKA (reference sequence). Trimming at V came to 6 bases and at J to 5 bases, leaving 10 bases not matched to a gene. The chain's CDR3 is CSAPRTGERETQYF. The CDR3 DNA follows: TGCAGTGCCCCCCGGACAGGGGAAAGGGAGACCCAGTACTTC.

In this sample, this clonotype turned up once. The chain links TRBV21-1 to TRBJ1-5; the table's TRBD1 call for D was not verified on the DNA. TRBV21-1 has pseudogene status. The CDR3 is 15 amino acids. The CDR3 DNA sequence: TGTGCCAGCAGCTCGTACAGGGGGCGGCATCATCCCCAGCATTTT. Its translation: CASSSYRGRHHPQHF.